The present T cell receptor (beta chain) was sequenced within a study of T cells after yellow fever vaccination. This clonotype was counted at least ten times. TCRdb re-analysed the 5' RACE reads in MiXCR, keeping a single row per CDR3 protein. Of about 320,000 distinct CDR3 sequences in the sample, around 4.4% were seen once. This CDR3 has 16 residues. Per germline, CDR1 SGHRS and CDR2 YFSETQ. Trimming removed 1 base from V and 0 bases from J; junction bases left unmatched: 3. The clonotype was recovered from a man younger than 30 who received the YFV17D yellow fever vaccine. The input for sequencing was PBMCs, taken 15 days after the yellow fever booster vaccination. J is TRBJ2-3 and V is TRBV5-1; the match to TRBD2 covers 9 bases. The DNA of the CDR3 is TGCGCCAGCAGCTTGAGGAGCGGGGGGAGCACAGATACGCAGTATTTT. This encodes CASSLRSGGSTDTQYF. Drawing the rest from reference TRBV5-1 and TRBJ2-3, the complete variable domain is KAGVTQTPRYLIKTRGQQVTLSCSPISGHRSVSWYQQTPGQGLQFLFEYFSETQRNKGNFPGRFSGRQFSNSRSEMNVSTLELGDSALYLCASSLRSGGSTDTQYFGPGTRLTVL.